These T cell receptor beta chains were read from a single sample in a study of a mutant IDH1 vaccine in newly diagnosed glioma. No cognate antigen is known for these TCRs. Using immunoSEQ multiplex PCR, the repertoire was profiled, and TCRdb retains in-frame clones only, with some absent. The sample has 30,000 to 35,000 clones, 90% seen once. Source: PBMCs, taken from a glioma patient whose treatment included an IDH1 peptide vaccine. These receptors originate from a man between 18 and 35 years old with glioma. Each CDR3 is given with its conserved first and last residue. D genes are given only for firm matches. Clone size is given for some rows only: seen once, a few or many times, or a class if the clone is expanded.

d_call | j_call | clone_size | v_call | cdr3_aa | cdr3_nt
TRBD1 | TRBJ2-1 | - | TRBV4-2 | CASSQEEGTGQFF | TGTGCCAGCAGCCAAGAAGAGGGGACAGGGCAGTTCTTC
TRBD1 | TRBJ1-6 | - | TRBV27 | CASGPGQGNSPLHF | TGTGCCAGCGGCCCGGGACAGGGTAATTCACCCCTCCACTTT
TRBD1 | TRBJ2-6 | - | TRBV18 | CASSLRTGTGISGANVLTF | TGTGCCAGCTCCCTCCGGACAGGGACTGGTATCTCAGGGGCCAACGTCCTGACTTTC
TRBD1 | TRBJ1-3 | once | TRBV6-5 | CASSYGQGAYGNTIYF | TGTGCCAGCAGTTACGGACAGGGGGCGTACGGAAACACCATATATTTT
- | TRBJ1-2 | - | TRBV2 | CASSLGRSYGYTF | TGTGCCAGCAGCTTGGGACGCTCCTATGGCTACACCTTC
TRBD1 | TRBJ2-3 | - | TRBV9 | CASSGRQGSTDTQYF | TGTGCCAGCAGCGGCCGACAGGGAAGCACAGATACGCAGTATTTT
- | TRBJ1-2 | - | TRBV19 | CASRKERFEGYTF | TGTGCCAGTAGGAAGGAGAGGTTTGAGGGCTACACCTTC
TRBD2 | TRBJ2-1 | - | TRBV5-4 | CASSLGVAGGKEQFF | TGTGCCAGCAGCTTGGGTGTAGCGGGAGGTAAAGAGCAGTTCTTC
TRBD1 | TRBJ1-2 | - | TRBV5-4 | CASSKTGGNYGYTF | TGTGCCAGCAGCAAGACAGGGGGTAACTATGGCTACACCTTC
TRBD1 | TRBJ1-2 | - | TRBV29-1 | CSADRGDLEGYTF | TGCAGCGCGGACAGGGGAGACCTCGAAGGCTACACCTTC
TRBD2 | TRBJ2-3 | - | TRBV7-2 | CASSLGLAGVSDTQYF | TGTGCCAGCAGCCTCGGACTAGCGGGGGTCTCGGATACGCAGTATTTT
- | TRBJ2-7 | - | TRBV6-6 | CASSYASGKSYEQYF | TGTGCCAGCAGTTACGCGTCGGGGAAAAGCTACGAGCAGTACTTC
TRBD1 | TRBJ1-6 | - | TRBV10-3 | CATRDSTYSPLHF | TGTGCCACCAGGGACAGTACTTATTCACCCCTCCACTTT
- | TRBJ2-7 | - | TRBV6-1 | CASLGGTDEQYF | TGTGCCAGCTTGGGCGGGACGGACGAGCAGTACTTC
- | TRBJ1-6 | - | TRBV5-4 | CASSGGSGAGGSPLHF | TGTGCCAGCAGCGGGGGTTCAGGGGCGGGAGGTTCACCCCTCCACTTT
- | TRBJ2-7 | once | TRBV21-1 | CASSKVTGVSYEQYF | TGTGCCAGCAGCAAAGTCACAGGGGTAAGCTACGAGCAGTACTTC
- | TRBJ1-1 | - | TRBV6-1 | CASSGRQVVGLTEAFF | TGTGCCAGCAGTGGACGACAGGTGGTGGGGCTCACTGAAGCTTTCTTT
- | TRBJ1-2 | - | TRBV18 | CASSPRDTFSDGYTF | TGTGCCAGCTCACCCCGGGACACCTTTTCGGATGGCTACACCTTC
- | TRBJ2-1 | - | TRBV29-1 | CSVGHTRNNEQFF | TGCAGCGTTGGACATACGAGAAACAATGAGCAGTTCTTC
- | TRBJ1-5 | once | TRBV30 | CAWSPRDRRLHF | TGTGCCTGGAGCCCGCGGGACCGCCGTCTGCATTTT
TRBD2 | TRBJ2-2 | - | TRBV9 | CASSGSGTTGTGELFF | TGTGCCAGCAGCGGATCCGGGACTACGGGCACCGGGGAGCTGTTTTTT
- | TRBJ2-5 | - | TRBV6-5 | CASSYSTRPRETQYF | TGTGCCAGCAGTTACTCAACGAGGCCCCGGGAGACCCAGTACTTC
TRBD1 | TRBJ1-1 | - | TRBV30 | CAWRPWTGNTEAFF | TGTGCCTGGAGGCCTTGGACAGGGAACACTGAAGCTTTCTTT
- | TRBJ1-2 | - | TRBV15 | CATSRGAGAYGYTF | TGTGCCACCAGCAGAGGGGCCGGGGCGTATGGCTACACCTTC
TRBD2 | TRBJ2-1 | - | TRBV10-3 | CAISESMRTSGFNEQFF | TGTGCCATCAGTGAGTCGATGAGGACTAGTGGGTTCAATGAGCAGTTCTTC
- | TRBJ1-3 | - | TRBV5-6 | CASSLARGSGNTIYF | TGTGCCAGCAGCTTGGCTAGGGGCTCTGGAAACACCATATATTTT
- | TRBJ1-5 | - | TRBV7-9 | CASSFDSNQPQHF | TGTGCCAGCAGCTTCGATAGCAATCAGCCCCAGCATTTT
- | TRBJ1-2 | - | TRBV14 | CASSQEQRGNGYTF | TGTGCCAGCAGCCAAGAACAACGGGGAAATGGCTACACCTTC
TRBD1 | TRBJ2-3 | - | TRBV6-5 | CASSVDRGPDTQYF | TGTGCCAGCAGTGTGGACAGGGGCCCAGATACGCAGTATTTT
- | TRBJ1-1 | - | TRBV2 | CASKAGTRTNTEAFF | TGTGCCAGCAAAGCCGGGACAAGGACGAACACTGAAGCTTTCTTT
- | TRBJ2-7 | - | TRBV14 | CASSQVRGLEQYF | TGTGCCAGCAGCCAAGTCAGGGGCCTCGAGCAGTACTTC
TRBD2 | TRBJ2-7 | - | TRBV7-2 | CASSLAGPYEQYF | TGTGCCAGCAGTCTAGCGGGTCCCTACGAGCAGTACTTC
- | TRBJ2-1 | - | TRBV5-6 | CASSLGGAIDEQFF | TGTGCCAGCAGCTTGGGGGGAGCCATAGATGAGCAGTTCTTC
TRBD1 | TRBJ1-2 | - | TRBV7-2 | CASSPDRVGGYTF | TGTGCCAGCAGCCCCGACAGGGTAGGAGGCTACACCTTC
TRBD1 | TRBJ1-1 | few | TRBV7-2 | CASSFRTGGFTEAFF | TGTGCCAGCAGCTTCAGGACAGGGGGCTTCACTGAAGCTTTCTTT
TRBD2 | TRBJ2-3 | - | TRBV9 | CASSELEREMSLATQYF | TGTGCCAGCAGCGAACTAGAGCGGGAGATGTCTCTTGCTACGCAGTATTTT
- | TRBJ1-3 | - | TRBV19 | CASSIGPADTIYF | TGTGCCAGTAGTATTGGTCCGGCCGACACCATATATTTT
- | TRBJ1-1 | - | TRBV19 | CASTKIRGTEAFF | TGTGCCAGTACCAAAATACGGGGTACTGAAGCTTTCTTT
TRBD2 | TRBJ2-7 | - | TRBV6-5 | CASSPRGSGSYEQYF | TGTGCCAGCAGTCCCCGAGGTAGCGGGAGCTACGAGCAGTACTTC
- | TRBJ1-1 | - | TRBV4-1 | CASSQDWPGEDEAFF | TGCGCCAGCAGCCAAGATTGGCCGGGGGAAGATGAAGCTTTCTTT
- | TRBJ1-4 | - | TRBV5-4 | CASSLAGESEKLFF | TGTGCCAGCAGCTTGGCGGGGGAGAGTGAAAAACTGTTTTTT
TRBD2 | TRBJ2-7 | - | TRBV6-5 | CASSSGLAGRREQYF | TGTGCCAGCAGTTCCGGACTAGCGGGGCGTAGGGAGCAGTACTTC
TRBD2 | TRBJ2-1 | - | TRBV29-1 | CSVDSSGSRDEQFF | TGCAGCGTTGATTCTAGCGGGAGTAGGGATGAGCAGTTCTTC
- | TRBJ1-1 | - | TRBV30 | CACSGKLKGYTEAFF | TGTGCCTGCTCAGGGAAATTGAAAGGTTACACTGAAGCTTTCTTT
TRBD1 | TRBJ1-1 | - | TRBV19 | CASGQGRTEAFF | TGTGCCAGCGGACAGGGAAGAACTGAAGCTTTCTTT
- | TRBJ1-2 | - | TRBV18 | CASSPAEVSGYTF | TGTGCCAGCTCACCGGCCGAGGTGAGTGGCTACACCTTC
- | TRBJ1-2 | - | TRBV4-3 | CASSPMARDGSNYGYTF | TGCGCCAGCAGCCCAATGGCAAGGGACGGTTCTAACTATGGCTACACCTTC
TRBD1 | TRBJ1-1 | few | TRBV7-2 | CASSRQGASEAFF | TGTGCCAGCAGCCGACAGGGAGCCTCTGAAGCTTTCTTT
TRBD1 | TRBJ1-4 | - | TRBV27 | CASSWGQGEKLFF | TGTGCCAGCTCCTGGGGACAGGGGGAAAAACTGTTTTTT
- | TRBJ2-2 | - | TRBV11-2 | CASSLGATGELFF | TGTGCCAGCAGCTTAGGGGCCACCGGGGAGCTGTTTTTT